This T cell receptor beta chain emerged from a study of T cell responses to AZD1222 COVID-19 vaccine. The study, taken as a whole, reports: Clonal diversity was possibly underestimated, and white British individuals and females predominated among donors.

With respect to this clone: The antigen is unknown.

The CDR3 is 14 amino acids. CDR1 is MGHDK and CDR2 is SYGVNS in the germline V gene. The ends lost 6 bases at V and 4 bases at J; junction bases unmatched: 3. TCRdb's table, derived via immunoSEQ multiplex PCR, lists solely in-frame clones and lacks some. Seen here are more than 85,000 clones, 91% observed once, and the top ten hold around 6.9%. The receptor comes from an adult in good health. The sequencing used peripheral blood, collected on day 0 of AZD1222 vaccination. V and J are TRBV25-1 and TRBJ2-1; 10 bases match TRBD2. The CDR3 protein is CASRLAGLYNEQFF. The CDR3, as DNA: TGTGCCAGCAGACTAGCGGGGCTTTACAATGAGCAGTTCTTC.